This T cell receptor (beta chain) was captured by sequencing in a study of beta chain features in type 1 diabetes. In the case of this clone: Its target is unknown.

Germline CDR1 is MDHEN and CDR2 is SYDVKM. There are 11 residues in the CDR3. Expressed TCRB transcripts were sequenced, since all the RNA that had been isolated was reverse transcribed. Sequenced by immunoSEQ multiplex PCR; TCRdb stores in-frame clones only, minus some. Of 200,000 to 250,000 clones listed, approximately 16% are singletons. Overall study results and limits: In every one of the four CD4+ subsets, TCRB CDR3s were moderately but significantly shorter in Type 1 diabetes patients.

Sample: naive CD4+ T cells from blood. This sequence originates from a man younger than 45 with type 1 diabetes. V is TRBV28 and J is TRBJ1-1, with D possibly matching TRBD1 (5 bases). The CDR3 loop is CVGRTNTEAFF. CDR3 coding DNA: TGTGTGGGACGGACGAACACTGAAGCTTTCTTT.